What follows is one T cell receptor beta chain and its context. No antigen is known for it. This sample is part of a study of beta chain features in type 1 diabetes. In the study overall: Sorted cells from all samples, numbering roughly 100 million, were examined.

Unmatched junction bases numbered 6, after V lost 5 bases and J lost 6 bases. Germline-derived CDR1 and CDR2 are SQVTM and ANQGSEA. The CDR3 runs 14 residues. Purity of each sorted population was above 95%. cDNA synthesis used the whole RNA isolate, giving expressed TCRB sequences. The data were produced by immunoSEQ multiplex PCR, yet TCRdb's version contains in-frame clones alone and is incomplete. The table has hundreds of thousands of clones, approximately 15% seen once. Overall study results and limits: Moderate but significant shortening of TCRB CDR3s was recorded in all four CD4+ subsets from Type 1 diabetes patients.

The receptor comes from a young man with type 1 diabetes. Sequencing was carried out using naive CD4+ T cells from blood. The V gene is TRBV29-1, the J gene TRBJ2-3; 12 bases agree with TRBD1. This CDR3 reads CSVMGQGASDTQYF. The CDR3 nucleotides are TGCAGCGTTATGGGACAGGGGGCATCGGATACGCAGTATTTT.